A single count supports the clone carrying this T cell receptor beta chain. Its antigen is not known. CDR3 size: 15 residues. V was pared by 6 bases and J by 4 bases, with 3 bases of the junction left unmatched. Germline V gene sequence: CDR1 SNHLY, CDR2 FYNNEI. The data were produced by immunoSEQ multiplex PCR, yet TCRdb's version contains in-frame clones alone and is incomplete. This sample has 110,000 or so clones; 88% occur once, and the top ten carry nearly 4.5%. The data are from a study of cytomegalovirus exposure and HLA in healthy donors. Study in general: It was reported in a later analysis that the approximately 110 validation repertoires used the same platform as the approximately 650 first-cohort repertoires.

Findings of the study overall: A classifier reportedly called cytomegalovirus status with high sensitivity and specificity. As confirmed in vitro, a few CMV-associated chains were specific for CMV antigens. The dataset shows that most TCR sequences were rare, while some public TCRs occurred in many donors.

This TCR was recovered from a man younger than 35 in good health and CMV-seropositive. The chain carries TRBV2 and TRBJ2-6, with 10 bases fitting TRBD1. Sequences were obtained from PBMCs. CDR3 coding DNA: TGTGCCAGCAGCGGGACAGGGGCCGGGGCCAACGTCCTGACTTTC. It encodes CASSGTGAGANVLTF. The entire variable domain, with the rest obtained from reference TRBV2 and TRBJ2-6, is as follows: EPEVTQTPSHQVTQMGQEVILRCVPISNHLYFYWYRQILGQKVEFLVSFYNNEISEKSEIFDDQFSVERPDGSNFTLKIRSTKLEDSAMYFCASSGTGAGANVLTFGAGSRLTVL.